Below, one TCR beta chain is given with its context. The antigen remains unidentified. The authors made the TRB cDNA libraries by 5' RACE using UMI labels. TCRdb reprocessed the 5' RACE reads and stores each CDR3 protein as one record, lacking DNA. The sample has 49,000 or so distinct CDR3 sequences. The data were taken from a study of CXCR3-negative and CXCR3-positive naive CD8 T cells. Across the whole study: Approximately 130 million TRB reads in total, about 1.5 +/- 0.3 million per library. Study outcomes and limitations: TCR interaction strength was inferred from TRB CDR3 physicochemistry, as CD5 matched across naive subsets. TRB CDR3s of CXCR3-positive naive cells were more hydrophobic than those of CXCR3-negative naive cells. Whereas both naive subsets had comparably high diversity, memory CD8+ cells had much lower diversity. Unlike memory cells, which differed, naive CXCR3-negative and CXCR3-positive cells had similar TRBV-TRBJ usage.

Sequencing input: naive CXCR3+ CD8+ T cells from blood. Subset in this sample: CD45RO-CCR7+CD27+CD95- naive CD8+ T cells expressing CXCR3 (TNR3+). The receptor was derived from a human donor in good health. Some clones in this sample may be carry-over from other donors' samples.

The CDR3 here is CASSFRGGTEAFF. The V call is TRBV5-4, the J call TRBJ1-1; TCRdb proposes TRBD1, but this gene call is untestable without DNA. This CDR3 comprises 13 residues. CDR1 is SGHNT and CDR2 is YYREEE in the germline V gene (reference sequence).